This T cell receptor (beta chain) was identified during a study of cytomegalovirus exposure and HLA in healthy donors. With V trimmed by 6 bases and J by 5 bases, 3 bases remained unmatched. This CDR3 has 13 amino acids. CDR1 and CDR2 from the germline V gene are SGHTA and FQGNSA. With regard to this clone: The target antigen is unknown.

Overall study findings and caveats: When a later analysis compared HLA-associated TCR beta chains with equally common others, the HLA-associated chains turned out to be more clonally expanded and to have lower generation probabilities. According to the study, 160 or so TCR beta chains were cytomegalovirus-associated.

The PCR was carried out with 60 Vbeta primers and 13 Jbeta primers. The assay was immunoSEQ multiplex PCR, and TCRdb's table has in-frame clones only and misses some. The data hold more than 95,000 clones, with 60% to 85% observed a single time. The clonotype was recovered from a young woman in good health and CMV-seropositive. The J gene is TRBJ1-2, the V gene TRBV7-2; 10 nucleotides align to TRBD1. The source material was PBMCs. The CDR3 DNA sequence: TGTGCCAGCAGAGCGGGACAGGGGTATGGCTACACCTTC. Its translation: CASRAGQGYGYTF.